Each of the 23 T cell receptor beta chains below was sequenced from the same sample in a study of T cell responses to AZD1222 COVID-19 vaccine. The protocol was immunoSEQ multiplex PCR, while the TCRdb copy is restricted to in-frame clones and leaves out a portion. The top ten clones hold about 4% of a sample with about 140,000 clones, 75% to 90% of them seen once. The sequenced sample was peripheral blood, obtained on day 0 of AZD1222 vaccination. The receptors originated from an adult in good health.

The CDR3: CASSLVSYSGNTIYF. CDR3 bases: TGCGCCAGCAGCTTGGTTTCGTACTCTGGAAACACCATATATTTT. This sequence joins TRBV5-1 and TRBJ1-3, with D unclear. In germline, CDR1 is SGHRS, CDR2 YFSETQ. Trimming stripped 0 bases from V and 0 bases from J, with 7 bases between. This CDR3 spans 15 amino acids.

The chain has TRBV6-5 and TRBJ1-1, with 8 bases matching TRBD1. V shed 10 bases and J 2 bases; nucleotides not matched to a gene: 9. The germline gives CDR1 MNHEY, CDR2 SVGAGI. The CDR3 length is 14 residues. The CDR3 DNA reads TGTGCCACACGGGACAGGTACTTAAACACTGAAGCTTTCTTT. Translated, it gives CATRDRYLNTEAFF.

The genes are TRBV12-3 or TRBV12-4 and TRBJ1-1; D not certain. V shed 5 bases and J shed 1 base, with 8 bases lying between them. This CDR3 spans 13 amino acids. The CDR3 spells CASSPGRNTEAFF. CDR3 coding DNA: TGTGCCAGCAGTCCCGGACGGAACACTGAAGCTTTCTTT.

A single count supports this clone. This chain links TRBV2 with TRBJ2-7, with a tentative D call TRBD1 (5 bases). CDR1 and CDR2 (germline): SNHLY, FYNNEI. Trimming left V 9 bases short and J 6 bases short, with 21 bases between. The CDR3 has 14 amino acids. The CDR3 spells CARLRGSNPSEQYF. The DNA of the CDR3 is TGTGCCAGGTTAAGGGGCAGTAATCCCTCCGAGCAGTACTTC.

V gene TRBV30 combines with J gene TRBJ1-1; 7 nucleotides line up with TRBD1. Germline V lookup: CDR1 GTSNPN, CDR2 SVGIG (reference sequence). The CDR3 loop spans 11 amino acids. V lost 4 bases, J lost 8 bases, and 4 bases stayed unmatched. In nucleotides, the CDR3 is TGTGCCTGGATCCGGGACAGAGAAGCTTTCTTT. This encodes CAWIRDREAFF.

DNA of the CDR3: TGTGCCAGCAGTGAGCTAACAGGGGGCAGATTCGACACTGAAGCTTTCTTT. As protein: CASSELTGGRFDTEAFF. This chain connects TRBV5-6 to TRBJ1-1, with 9 nucleotides matching TRBD1. The J segment lost 3 bases and the V segment lost 5 bases, leaving 14 bases of the junction unmatched. CDR3 length: 17 amino acids. Germline values: CDR1 SGHDT, CDR2 YYEEEE.

This clone showed up just a few times. V is TRBV5-1 and J is TRBJ1-3; D gene unclear. V shed 1 base and J shed 9 bases, with 17 bases lying between them. This CDR3 spans 15 amino acids. Germline V lookup: CDR1 SGHRS, CDR2 YFSETQ. Here the CDR3 reads CASSLLRGGSATIYF. CDR3 nucleotide sequence: TGCGCCAGCAGCTTGTTGCGGGGAGGCTCGGCCACCATATATTTT.

This chain uses TRBV6-5 with TRBJ1-1; D is perhaps TRBD1 (5 bases). Trimming left V 10 bases short and J 0 bases short, with 12 bases between. Germline V lookup: CDR1 MNHEY, CDR2 SVGAGI. The CDR3 sequence is 13 residues long. The CDR3 nucleotides are TGTGCCACCGAGGGACCTTTGAACACTGAAGCTTTCTTT. Its translation: CATEGPLNTEAFF.

The rearrangement links TRBV28 to TRBJ2-7; 8 nucleotides agree with TRBD1. Germline values: CDR1 MDHEN, CDR2 SYDVKM. This CDR3 has 15 amino acids. After removal of 5 bases from V and 6 bases from J, the junction contained 12 bases not matched to a gene. CDR3 amino acids: CASSPRGRRSGEQYF. CDR3 coding DNA: TGTGCCAGCAGTCCCAGGGGGCGCAGGTCTGGCGAGCAGTACTTC.

This clone appeared once. The chain carries TRBV7-2 and TRBJ1-2; TRBD1 matches 8 bases. There are 15 residues in the CDR3. V was clipped by 1 base and J by 4 bases; unmatched bases: 5. CDR1 and CDR2 from the germline V gene are SGHTA and FQGNSA. The CDR3 reads CASSLVDRAGYGYTF. DNA of the CDR3: TGTGCCAGCAGCTTAGTGGACAGGGCGGGCTATGGCTACACCTTC.

A few counts support this clone. The rearrangement joins TRBV28 to TRBJ1-2, with D perhaps TRBD1 (5 bases). The length of the CDR3 is 13 residues. Trimming shortened V by 8 bases and J by 4 bases, and 14 bases separated the two germline ends. CDR1 and CDR2 (germline): MDHEN, SYDVKM. The CDR3 DNA reads as TGTGCCAGCGGCCGGTGGGGGGGCTATGGCTACACCTTC. Residues: CASGRWGGYGYTF.

The chain uses TRBV7-9 and TRBJ1-1; D remains ambiguous. CDR1 is SEHNR, CDR2 FQNEAQ, per germline (reference sequence). The V end lost 1 base, the J end lost 8 bases, and 23 bases lay between the germline ends. The CDR3 is 17 amino acids. The CDR3, as DNA: TGTGCCAGCAGCTTAGTTCCGTTAAGGATTCTTGGGAAAGAAGCTTTCTTT. Translating it yields CASSLVPLRILGKEAFF.

The rearrangement joins TRBV6-5 to TRBJ1-6, with 9 bases lining up with TRBD1. The CDR3 has 15 residues. Looked up from germline, CDR1 is MNHEY and CDR2 is SVGAGI. Trimming took 4 bases from V and 6 from J; bases not matched to a gene: 4. The CDR3 coding sequence is TGTGCCAGCAGTTCGAGACAGGGGGGTAATTCACCCCTCCACTTT. Residues: CASSSRQGGNSPLHF.

The V gene is TRBV3-1 (or the pseudogene TRBV3-2), the J gene TRBJ2-1; 7 bases are a match to TRBD2. CDR3 size: 13 residues. With 3 bases clipped from V and 15 bases from J, the junction kept 11 bases outside the gene matches. CDR1 and CDR2 (germline): LGHDT, YNNKEL (reference sequence). CDR3 coding DNA: TGTGCCAGCAGCCACCTCATAAGCGGGGCCCGGTTCTTC. It translates to CASSHLISGARFF.

The chain employs TRBV28 and TRBJ1-5, with a possible D match to TRBD1 (6 bases). CDR3 length: 14 residues. Germline CDR1 MDHEN, CDR2 SYDVKM. V was pared by 5 bases and J by 2 bases, with 10 bases between. Here the CDR3 reads CASSPPGGNQPQHF. CDR3 sequence (DNA): TGTGCCAGCAGTCCTCCAGGGGGCAATCAGCCCCAGCATTTT.

This clone was detected only once. The genes are TRBV27 and TRBJ1-1; no firm D call. Germline loops: CDR1 MNHEY, CDR2 SMNVEV (reference sequence). CDR3 size: 14 residues. The V end lost 5 bases, the J end lost 0 bases, and 10 bases lay between the germline ends. The CDR3 DNA is TGTGCCAGCAGTCTACACTTGCTGAACACTGAAGCTTTCTTT. This encodes CASSLHLLNTEAFF.

Only a few counts were recorded for this clone. V usage is TRBV30 and J usage is TRBJ2-1, with 11 bases that match TRBD2. V trimming: 0 bases; J trimming: 0 bases; junction bases outside the gene matches: 1. CDR1 is GTSNPN and CDR2 is SVGIG in the germline V gene (reference sequence). This CDR3 has 16 amino acids. This CDR3 reads CAWSVLAGGSYNEQFF. CDR3 nucleotide sequence: TGTGCCTGGAGTGTCCTAGCGGGGGGCTCCTACAATGAGCAGTTCTTC.

This rearrangement joins TRBV2 to TRBJ1-2; D unresolved. V lost 5 bases and J 2 bases, leaving 15 bases between the germline ends. The CDR3 has 15 residues. Germline V CDR1 and CDR2: SNHLY, FYNNEI. The CDR3 region is CASSSPSLANYGYTF. As DNA, the CDR3 is TGTGCCAGCAGTAGTCCAAGCCTAGCAAACTATGGCTACACCTTC.

The gene calls are TRBV19 and TRBJ1-6, with a weak D call TRBD1 (5 bases). The CDR3 length is 14 residues. V was cut by 5 bases and J by 7 bases, with 12 bases left in between. CDR1 and CDR2 from the germline V gene are LNHDA and SQIVND (reference sequence). In nucleotides, the CDR3 is TGTGCCAGTAGTTACGGGACGGCGAATTCACCCCTCCACTTT. It encodes CASSYGTANSPLHF.

The rearrangement joins TRBV14 to TRBJ2-7; D might be TRBD1 or TRBD2, each matching 6 bases. The CDR3 consists of 14 residues. V shed 2 bases and J shed 6 bases, with 14 bases lying between them. CDR1 is SGHDN, CDR2 FVKESK, per germline. For the CDR3, the DNA is TGTGCCAGCAGCCAAAGAGGGGGAGGTCGCGAGCAGTACTTC. It specifies CASSQRGGGREQYF.

The gene calls are TRBV25-1 and TRBJ1-6, with D tentatively TRBD1 (6 bases). V was cut by 1 base and J by 7 bases, with 14 bases left in between. From germline, CDR1 is MGHDK and CDR2 SYGVNS. The CDR3 contains 16 residues. The chain's CDR3 is CASSEFGGADNSPLHF. CDR3 DNA: TGTGCCAGCAGTGAATTTGGGGGGGCGGACAATTCACCCCTCCACTTT.

This clone was seen a few times. The J gene is TRBJ2-6, the V gene TRBV3-1 (or the pseudogene TRBV3-2); the D gene could be TRBD1 or TRBD2 (5 bases each). CDR1 LGHDT and CDR2 YNNKEL come from the germline V gene (reference sequence). The CDR3 is 17 amino acids. The ends were cut back, 1 base at V and 0 bases at J, with 10 bases in the middle. The DNA for the CDR3 is TGTGCCAGCAGCCAAGGAGGGGTCCGCTCTGGGGCCAACGTCCTGACTTTC. Its translation: CASSQGGVRSGANVLTF.

As regards this clone: One junction end does not reproduce the germline sequence, and a read error may be involved. CDR3 bases: TGCAGCGTTGATAGTGGCCCCCTTAGGGATCTTTTT. Its protein product is CSVDSGPLRDLF. The J gene is TRBJ1-1, the V gene TRBV29-1; unclear D gene. The length of the CDR3 is 12 residues. The germline gives CDR1 SQVTM, CDR2 ANQGSEA.